The T cell receptor (beta chain) described here comes from a study of T cells in Graves' hyperthyroidism and ophthalmopathy. Using RNA transcripts as the source, TCR beta CDR3 regions were amplified. A first-round RT-PCR of the TCR CDR3 used the HTBI primer set. TCRdb analysed the multiplex PCR reads with MiXCR anew, one entry per CDR3 protein. The sample lists a few hundred thousand distinct CDR3 sequences; around 21% were seen once. The V gene lost 6 bases and the J gene lost 0 bases, with 18 bases spanning the gap. This CDR3 is 18 amino acids long. Germline V gene data show CDR1 as MNHNS and CDR2 as SASEGT. This clonotype was seen just once.

Sequenced sample: blood. This chain uses TRBV6-1 with TRBJ2-6; possible D gene TRBD1, 5 bases. This TCR was recovered from a man aged 18 to 30 with Graves' hyperthyroidism. Here the CDR3 DNA reads TGTGCCAGCAGGAAAACAGGTTACACCTTCTCTGGGGCCAACGTCCTGACTTTC. This codes for CASRKTGYTFSGANVLTF.